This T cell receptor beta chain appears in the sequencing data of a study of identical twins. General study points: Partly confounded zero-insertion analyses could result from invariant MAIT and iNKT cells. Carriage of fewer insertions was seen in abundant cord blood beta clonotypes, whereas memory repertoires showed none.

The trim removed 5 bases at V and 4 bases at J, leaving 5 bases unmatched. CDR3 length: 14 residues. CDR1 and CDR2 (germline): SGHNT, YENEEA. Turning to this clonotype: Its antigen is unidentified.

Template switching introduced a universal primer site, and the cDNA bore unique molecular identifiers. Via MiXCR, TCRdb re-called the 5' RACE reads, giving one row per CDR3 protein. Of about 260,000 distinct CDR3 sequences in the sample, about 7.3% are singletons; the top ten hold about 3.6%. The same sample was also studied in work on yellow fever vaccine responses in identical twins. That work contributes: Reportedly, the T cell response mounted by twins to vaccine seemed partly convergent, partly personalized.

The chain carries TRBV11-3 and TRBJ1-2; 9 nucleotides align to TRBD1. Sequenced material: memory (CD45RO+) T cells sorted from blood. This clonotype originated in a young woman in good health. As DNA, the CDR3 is TGTGCCAGCAGCGTGGACAGGGGTGCCTATGGCTACACCTTC. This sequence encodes CASSVDRGAYGYTF.